The clone carrying this T cell receptor (beta chain) has only a few counts. The data are from a study of T cells after yellow fever vaccination. TCRdb ran MiXCR on the 5' RACE reads and lists one entry per CDR3 protein. The sample consists of a few hundred thousand distinct CDR3 sequences, 17% of them appearing once. The ends were cut back, 0 bases at V and 2 bases at J, with 13 bases in the middle. Germline V gene lookup returns CDR1 SGHRS and CDR2 YFSETQ. The CDR3 loop spans 16 amino acids. This chain joins TRBV5-1 and TRBJ2-3; D may correspond to TRBD1 or TRBD2 (5 bases each). This sequence was found in a man between 18 and 35 years old who received the YFV17D yellow fever vaccine. Sequenced here: PBMCs, sampled roughly 5 days after the first yellow fever vaccination. CDR3 protein: CASSLGGRPATDTQYF. The DNA of the CDR3 is TGCGCCAGCAGCTTGGGGGGACGGCCTGCCACAGATACGCAGTATTTT.